The rows below give T cell receptor beta chains drawn from one sample of a study of T cells in Graves' hyperthyroidism and ophthalmopathy. TCRdb redid the calling of the multiplex PCR reads with MiXCR, one entry per CDR3 protein. The sample consists of around 390,000 distinct CDR3 sequences, roughly 14% of them appearing once. The specimen sequenced was blood. The source of these receptors is a woman aged 30 to 39 with Graves' ophthalmopathy. Each CDR3 is given with its conserved first and last residue. Each record gives: CDR3 length, V gene, D gene, clone size, J gene, CDR3 protein, CDR3 DNA. The D gene is left open where the match is weak. Only some rows state a clone size, as once, few, many or a class for expanded clones.

CDR3 length: 15; V gene: TRBV6-1; D gene: TRBD1; clone size: many; J gene: TRBJ1-1; CDR3 protein: CASNQGGRRAFEAFF; CDR3 DNA: TGTGCCAGCAATCAGGGGGGACGGCGTGCCTTTGAAGCTTTCTTT
CDR3 length: 14; V gene: TRBV20-1; D gene: NA; clone size: few; J gene: TRBJ2-6; CDR3 protein: CSAPVGLGANVLTF; CDR3 DNA: TGCAGTGCTCCCGTCGGGCTTGGGGCCAACGTCCTGACTTTC
CDR3 length: 15; V gene: TRBV11-2; D gene: NA; clone size: many; J gene: TRBJ2-2; CDR3 protein: CASSLGGARTGELFF; CDR3 DNA: TGTGCCAGCAGCTTAGGGGGGGCGCGCACCGGGGAGCTGTTTTTT
CDR3 length: 15; V gene: TRBV20-1; D gene: TRBD1; clone size: few; J gene: TRBJ1-2; CDR3 protein: CSARETGGENYGYTF; CDR3 DNA: TGCAGTGCTAGAGAGACAGGGGGCGAGAACTATGGCTACACCTTC
CDR3 length: 17; V gene: TRBV6-2/TRBV6-3; D gene: NA; clone size: few; J gene: TRBJ2-6; CDR3 protein: CASSPQLGGHGANVLTF; CDR3 DNA: TGTGCCAGCAGTCCGCAGTTGGGGGGGCATGGGGCCAACGTCCTGACTTTC
CDR3 length: 15; V gene: TRBV2; D gene: NA; clone size: many; J gene: TRBJ1-5; CDR3 protein: CASSASGTSNQPQHF; CDR3 DNA: TGTGCCAGCAGTGCATCGGGGACTAGCAATCAGCCCCAGCATTTT
CDR3 length: 14; V gene: TRBV10-3; D gene: NA; clone size: few; J gene: TRBJ1-2; CDR3 protein: CAISESPGRYGYTF; CDR3 DNA: TGTGCCATCAGTGAGTCCCCAGGGCGTTATGGCTACACCTTC
CDR3 length: 14; V gene: TRBV11-2; D gene: TRBD1; clone size: many; J gene: TRBJ1-2; CDR3 protein: CASSRRDSDYGYTF; CDR3 DNA: TGTGCCAGCAGCCGAAGGGACAGTGATTATGGCTACACCTTC
CDR3 length: 14; V gene: TRBV5-1; D gene: NA; clone size: many; J gene: TRBJ2-1; CDR3 protein: CASSLAERNGEQFF; CDR3 DNA: TGCGCCAGCAGCTTGGCCGAGCGGAACGGAGAGCAGTTCTTC
CDR3 length: 17; V gene: TRBV6-5; D gene: TRBD1; clone size: many; J gene: TRBJ2-7; CDR3 protein: CASSYSLRQGAQEEQYF; CDR3 DNA: TGTGCCAGCAGTTACTCTCTTCGACAGGGGGCGCAAGAAGAGCAGTACTTC
CDR3 length: 15; V gene: TRBV11-1; D gene: TRBD2; clone size: many; J gene: TRBJ2-5; CDR3 protein: CASSPGTSGEETQYF; CDR3 DNA: TGTGCCAGCAGCCCCGGGACTAGCGGCGAAGAGACCCAGTACTTC
CDR3 length: 15; V gene: TRBV4-1; D gene: TRBD1; clone size: NA; J gene: TRBJ2-3; CDR3 protein: CASSWGTGVTDTQYF; CDR3 DNA: TGCGCCAGCAGCTGGGGGACAGGGGTAACAGATACGCAGTATTTT
CDR3 length: 15; V gene: TRBV28; D gene: TRBD1; clone size: NA; J gene: TRBJ1-1; CDR3 protein: CASSLGGQRGTEAFF; CDR3 DNA: TGTGCCAGCAGTTTGGGGGGACAGAGAGGCACTGAAGCTTTCTTT
CDR3 length: 17; V gene: TRBV11-2; D gene: TRBD1; clone size: many; J gene: TRBJ2-5; CDR3 protein: CASSPWETGRRQETQYF; CDR3 DNA: TGTGCCAGCAGCCCATGGGAGACAGGGCGCCGTCAAGAGACCCAGTACTTC